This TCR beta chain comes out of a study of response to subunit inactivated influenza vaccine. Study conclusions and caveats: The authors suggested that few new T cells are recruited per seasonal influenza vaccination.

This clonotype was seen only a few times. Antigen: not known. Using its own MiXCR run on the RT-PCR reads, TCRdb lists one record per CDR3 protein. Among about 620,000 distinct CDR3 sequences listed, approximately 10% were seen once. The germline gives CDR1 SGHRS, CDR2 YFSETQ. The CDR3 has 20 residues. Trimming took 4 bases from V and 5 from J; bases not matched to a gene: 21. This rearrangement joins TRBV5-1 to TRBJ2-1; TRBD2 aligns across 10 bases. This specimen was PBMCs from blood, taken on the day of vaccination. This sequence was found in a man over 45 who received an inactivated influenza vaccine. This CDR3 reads CASSLKREGVFRSVDNEQFF. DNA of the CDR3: TGCGCCAGCAGCCTTAAGCGGGAGGGGGTATTTCGATCTGTCGACAATGAGCAGTTCTTC.